The rows below give T cell receptor beta chains drawn from one sample of a study of lymphopenia after photon versus proton radiotherapy. Clones were sequenced by immunoSEQ multiplex PCR, and TCRdb holds only the in-frame ones, with some missing. The table records just over 25,000 clones, about 85% of them present only once. Material: peripheral blood, obtained from a patient treated with photon-based radiotherapy. These receptors came from a man aged 25 to 40 with gastric cancer. Both conserved end residues are part of each CDR3. Each record gives: D gene, J gene, clone size, V gene, CDR3 length, CDR3 DNA, CDR3 protein. D genes are given only for firm matches. Clone size is shown for a subset of rows, as once, few, many or a class of expanded clone.

TRBD1,TRBJ1-5,.,TRBV5-8,14,TGTGCCAGCAACCTAGGGGGCCTTAGAGAGCCCCAGCATTTT,CASNLGGLREPQHF
.,TRBJ1-3,few,TRBV28,15,TGTGCCAGCAGCGAGACAGTGAACTCTGGAAACACCATATATTTT,CASSETVNSGNTIYF
.,TRBJ1-3,.,TRBV6-6,15,TGTGCCAGCAGCCTAACCTCCTCTCCCGGAAACACCATATATTTT,CASSLTSSPGNTIYF
.,TRBJ2-5,.,TRBV9,14,TGTGCCAGCAGCGTAGCGGGGTACCAAGAGACCCAGTACTTC,CASSVAGYQETQYF
TRBD1,TRBJ1-2,.,TRBV28,14,TGTGCCAGCAGTTCGGGACAGGGGATCTATGGCTACACCTTC,CASSSGQGIYGYTF
TRBD1,TRBJ1-1,once,TRBV10-3,13,TGTGCCATCAGGGACAGGATGAACACTGAAGCTTTCTTT,CAIRDRMNTEAFF
TRBD1,TRBJ1-1,.,TRBV6-1,16,TGTGCCAGCAGTGACCCACAGGGGGCCAAGAACACTGAAGCTTTCTTT,CASSDPQGAKNTEAFF
TRBD2,TRBJ2-7,.,TRBV6-5,14,TGTGCCAGCAGTTCCGGACTAGCGGGGTGGGAGCAGTACTTC,CASSSGLAGWEQYF
TRBD2,TRBJ2-5,.,TRBV11-3,16,TGTGCCAGCAGCGAGATGACTAGCGGGAGAGGGGAGACCCAGTACTTC,CASSEMTSGRGETQYF
.,TRBJ1-1,.,TRBV5-1,15,TGCGCCAGCAGCTCTCGGACCGCCACGAACACTGAAGCTTTCTTT,CASSSRTATNTEAFF
TRBD1,TRBJ2-2,.,TRBV10-3,16,TGTGCCATCAGTGACAGTGGGACAGAGAAGATCGGGGAGCTGTTTTTT,CAISDSGTEKIGELFF
TRBD2,TRBJ2-3,few,TRBV12-5,15,TGTGCTAGTGGAGGGGGACTAGCGCGCACAGATACGCAGTATTTT,CASGGGLARTDTQYF
TRBD2,TRBJ2-4,.,TRBV4-3,16,TGCGCCAGCAGCCAAGAGCCCCCCGGGAGGAAAAACATTCAGTACTTC,CASSQEPPGRKNIQYF
.,TRBJ2-1,.,TRBV5-1,16,TGCGCCAGCAGCTTGGAGGTCATGGGCTCCTACAATGAGCAGTTCTTC,CASSLEVMGSYNEQFF
.,TRBJ2-3,few,TRBV6-5,14,TGTGCCAGCAGTTACGGGGGGCCGGGAGATACGCAGTATTTT,CASSYGGPGDTQYF
.,TRBJ1-6,.,TRBV7-3,13,TGTGCCAGCAGCCTCGGACGGAATTCACCCCTCCACTTT,CASSLGRNSPLHF
.,TRBJ2-1,.,TRBV13,16,TGTGCCAGCAGCTTACGGCGGGGCGGAATCTACAATGAGCAGTTCTTC,CASSLRRGGIYNEQFF
.,TRBJ1-5,.,TRBV6-1,14,TGTGCCAGCACCGGGGGGGTCAGCAATCAGCCCCAGCATTTT,CASTGGVSNQPQHF
.,TRBJ2-7,.,TRBV5-6,13,TGTGCCAGCAGCCCGGGACAAAACTACGAGCAGTACTTC,CASSPGQNYEQYF
TRBD1,TRBJ2-7,.,TRBV6-5,15,TGTGCCAGCAGTCCTTGGACAGGGGAGATACACGAGCAGTACTTC,CASSPWTGEIHEQYF
.,TRBJ1-2,.,TRBV28,17,TGTGCCACCGAACCGCCTGCGGGGGGCCGCATTATCTATGGCTACACCTTC,CATEPPAGGRIIYGYTF
.,TRBJ2-1,few,TRBV11-3,15,TGTGCCAGCAGCTTAGATCGGGATTCGGGCGGTGAGCAGTTCTTC,CASSLDRDSGGEQFF
.,TRBJ2-3,.,TRBV5-1,15,TGCGCCAGCAGCTTGGGGGACCCTGGGATAGATACGCAGTATTTT,CASSLGDPGIDTQYF
.,TRBJ1-2,once,TRBV28,11,TGTGCCAGCAGTGCCGCCCCTGGCTACACCTTC,CASSAAPGYTF